One sample yielded the 28 T cell receptor beta chains listed below, sequenced in a study of blood T cell repertoires in COVID-19. Assay used: immunoSEQ multiplex PCR; TCRdb lists only in-frame clones, some missing. The data show about 88,000 clones, about 85% seen once. The material sequenced was peripheral blood. The receptor set was obtained from a woman aged 70-85 years with acute or convalescent COVID-19.

The genes are TRBV28 and TRBJ2-7; no definite D call. V shed 4 bases and J shed 2 bases, with 9 bases lying between them. Germline V gene sequence: CDR1 MDHEN, CDR2 SYDVKM. The CDR3 spans 13 residues. CDR3 sequence reads: CASSSRSPYEQYV. In nucleotides, the CDR3 is TGTGCCAGCAGTTCCAGGTCACCCTACGAGCAGTACGTC.

This chain links TRBV6-5 with TRBJ2-2; the match to TRBD2 covers 12 bases. J lost 6 bases, V lost 2 bases, and 4 bases had no gene match. The CDR3 length is 16 residues. Looked up from germline, CDR1 is MNHEY and CDR2 is SVGAGI. This chain's CDR3 is CASSYQTSGRAGELFF. CDR3 nucleotide sequence: TGTGCCAGCAGTTACCAGACTAGCGGGAGAGCCGGGGAGCTGTTTTTT.

The rearrangement links TRBV5-1 to TRBJ1-1, with D unresolved. Germline assignment: CDR1 SGHRS and CDR2 YFSETQ. Between the trimmed V and J ends, which lost 4 bases and 3 bases, there was a span of 13 bases. The CDR3 sequence is 14 residues long. The CDR3 loop is CASSASSSDTEAFF. The CDR3 DNA reads as TGCGCCAGCAGCGCAAGTTCGTCGGACACTGAAGCTTTCTTT.

This clone came up a few times. J is TRBJ1-5 and V is TRBV2; the match to TRBD1 covers 8 bases. The length of the CDR3 is 15 residues. The junction had 4 bases not matched to a gene; V was cut back by 6 bases and J by 0 bases. The V gene's germline CDR1 is SNHLY and CDR2 FYNNEI. The CDR3 coding sequence is TGTGCCAGCAGCGTGGGACAGGCTAGCAATCAGCCCCAGCATTTT. Translating gives CASSVGQASNQPQHF.

J is TRBJ2-3 and V is TRBV25-1; 8 bases map to TRBD2. V was clipped by 6 bases and J by 5 bases; unmatched bases: 16. CDR3 length equals 17 residues. Per germline, CDR1 MGHDK and CDR2 SYGVNS. CDR3 in amino acids: CASSTTSGLGFGDTQYF. The CDR3 DNA sequence: TGTGCCAGCAGCACCACTTCGGGACTAGGTTTTGGAGATACGCAGTATTTT.

The chain links TRBV7-6 to TRBJ2-1; 8 nucleotides align to TRBD1. Germline CDR1 reads SGHVS; CDR2 reads FNYEAQ. Germline trimming cut 6 bases from V and 4 bases from J; bases unmatched to any gene: 11. The CDR3 is made up of 16 amino acids. This CDR3 reads CASSYTGTGVYNEQFF. The CDR3 DNA reads TGTGCCAGCAGTTATACCGGGACAGGAGTTTACAATGAGCAGTTCTTC.

This clone was seen more than once but under ten times. This rearrangement joins TRBV11-2 to TRBJ2-3, with D possibly TRBD1 on 6 matching bases. This CDR3 has 15 residues. Looked up from germline, CDR1 is SGHAT and CDR2 is FQNNGV. V was cut by 2 bases and J by 6 bases, with 15 bases left in between. CDR3 amino acids: CASSLNWGPQDTQYF. CDR3 bases: TGTGCCAGCAGCTTAAACTGGGGGCCTCAGGATACGCAGTATTTT.

This chain uses TRBV7-9 with TRBJ1-2; TRBD1 matches at 8 bases. Looked up from germline, CDR1 is SEHNR and CDR2 is FQNEAQ (reference sequence). The CDR3 runs 13 residues. The junction had 1 base not matched to a gene; V was cut back by 0 bases and J by 7 bases. The CDR3, as DNA: TGTGCCAGCAGCTTAGCGGACAGGGCTGGCTACACCTTC. It is translated as CASSLADRAGYTF.

This clone appeared a few times. The genes are TRBV6-1 and TRBJ2-7; the D gene is possibly TRBD1 (5 bases). The germline gives CDR1 MNHNS, CDR2 SASEGT. Trimming shortened V by 1 base and J by 7 bases, and 11 bases separated the two germline ends. This CDR3 has 13 amino acids. The CDR3 DNA reads TGTGCCAGCAGTGAAGAATGGACAAGAGAGCAGTACGTC. Protein product: CASSEEWTREQYV.

This chain's CDR3 is CSVLQGIPGNTIYF. DNA for the CDR3: TGCAGCGTTTTACAGGGTATACCTGGAAACACCATATATTTT. This chain joins TRBV29-1 and TRBJ1-3; possible D gene TRBD1, 6 bases. The CDR3 has 14 amino acids. Germline V gives CDR1 SQVTM, CDR2 ANQGSEA. Trimming cost V 5 bases and J 2 bases, with 13 bases left between them.

The chain links TRBV5-1 to TRBJ2-6; D call uncertain. The CDR3 is 15 amino acids. Germline assignment: CDR1 SGHRS and CDR2 YFSETQ. V was cut by 4 bases and J by 0 bases, with 8 bases left in between. The CDR3 sequence is CASSLRLSGANVLTF. DNA for the CDR3: TGCGCCAGCAGCCTGAGGCTCTCTGGGGCCAACGTCCTGACTTTC.

This chain joins TRBV7-6 and TRBJ2-5; 15 bases are a match to TRBD2. V was pared by 8 bases and J by 2 bases, with 9 bases of the junction left unmatched. This CDR3 contains 17 residues. Germline V gene sequence: CDR1 SGHVS, CDR2 FNYEAQ. CDR3 amino acids: CASSAGLAGGPQETQYF. The CDR3 DNA reads TGTGCCAGCTCTGCAGGACTAGCGGGAGGGCCACAAGAGACCCAGTACTTC.

The V gene is TRBV6-5, the J gene TRBJ2-1; 7 positions agree with TRBD1. Germline-derived CDR1 and CDR2 are MNHEY and SVGAGI. The CDR3 loop spans 13 amino acids. Unmatched junction bases numbered 3, after V lost 6 bases and J lost 4 bases. The CDR3 DNA is TGTGCCAGCAGATCGGACAGGTACAATGAGCAGTTCTTC. It translates to CASRSDRYNEQFF.

The chain has TRBV24-1 and TRBJ2-7; D is perhaps TRBD1 (6 bases). CDR1 KGHDR and CDR2 SFDVKD come from the germline V gene. V was shortened by 5 bases and J by 0 bases, with 13 bases between the two germline ends. This CDR3 spans 15 amino acids. The CDR3 loop reads CATSGDRQSSYEQYV. The DNA of the CDR3 is TGTGCCACCAGTGGAGACAGGCAAAGCTCCTACGAGCAGTACGTC.

This clone came up once. The genes are TRBV5-1 and TRBJ1-1, with 9 bases matching TRBD1. The CDR3 totals 13 residues. Looked up from germline, CDR1 is SGHRS and CDR2 is YFSETQ. With V trimmed by 2 bases and J by 8 bases, 4 bases remained unmatched. In DNA, the CDR3 is TGCGCCAGCAGCTTACAGGGGGCGCGGGAAGCTTTCTTT. Translation: CASSLQGAREAFF.

The V gene is TRBV5-4, the J gene TRBJ1-1; TRBD1 aligns across 9 bases. Trimming cost V 3 bases and J 0 bases; bases outside gene matches: 3. The germline V gene encodes CDR1 SGHNT and CDR2 YYREEE (reference sequence). This CDR3 has 15 residues. The CDR3 reads CASSWGQGMNTEAFF. CDR3 coding DNA: TGTGCCAGCAGCTGGGGACAGGGTATGAACACTGAAGCTTTCTTT.

The chain links TRBV3-1 (or the pseudogene TRBV3-2) to TRBJ2-5, with TRBD1 matching 8 bases. CDR3 length: 15 amino acids. Unmatched junction bases numbered 4, after V lost 0 bases and J lost 4 bases. CDR1 is LGHDT and CDR2 is YNNKEL in the germline V gene (reference sequence). The CDR3 sequence is CASSQETGARETQYF. Written as DNA, the CDR3 is TGTGCCAGCAGCCAAGAGACAGGGGCTAGAGAGACCCAGTACTTC.

V usage is TRBV28 and J usage is TRBJ2-3; D not resolved. Between the trimmed V and J ends, which lost 2 bases and 5 bases, there was a span of 2 bases. Germline values: CDR1 MDHEN, CDR2 SYDVKM. The CDR3 sequence is 11 residues long. The CDR3 DNA follows: TGTGCCAGCAGTTTACGAGATACGCAGTATTTT. Its translation is CASSLRDTQYF.

The genes are TRBV29-1 and TRBJ1-1; maybe TRBD1 (6 bases). The CDR3 covers 14 residues. Germline lookup yields CDR1 SQVTM and CDR2 ANQGSEA. Between the trimmed V and J ends, which lost 3 bases and 0 bases, there was a span of 11 bases. The CDR3 coding sequence is TGCAGCGTTGAGAGGGGGGGGGTGAACACTGAAGCTTTCTTT. As protein: CSVERGGVNTEAFF. The whole variable domain, filled in from reference TRBV29-1 and TRBJ1-1, reads SAVISQKPSRDICQRGTSLTIQCQVDSQVTMMFWYRQQPGQSLTLIATANQGSEATYESGFVIDKFPISRPNLTFSTLTVSNMSPEDSSIYLCSVERGGVNTEAFFGQGTRLTVV.

A note on this clone: At one end, the junction sequence differs from germline, possibly due to a read error. CDR3 region: CASSLVSGVDTEDFF. CDR3 nucleotide sequence: TGCGCCAGCAGCTTGGTGTCAGGGGTCGACACTGAAGATTTCTTT. V is TRBV5-1 and J is TRBJ1-1, with a weak D call TRBD1 (6 bases). The CDR3 spans 15 residues. Germline lookup yields CDR1 SGHRS and CDR2 YFSETQ.

The chain combines TRBV9 with TRBJ1-4, with D maybe TRBD1 (6 bases). The CDR3 runs to 17 residues. CDR1 and CDR2 from the germline V gene are SGDLS and YYNGEE. V was clipped by 1 base and J by 8 bases, with 21 bases between them. CDR3 sequence reads: CASSVRVGGQVDEKLFF. CDR3 coding DNA: TGTGCCAGCAGCGTAAGAGTGGGGGGGCAGGTCGACGAAAAACTGTTTTTT. The complete variable domain, with remaining parts taken from reference TRBV9 and TRBJ1-4, reads DSGVTQTPKHLITATGQRVTLRCSPRSGDLSVYWYQQSLDQGLQFLIQYYNGEERAKGNILERFSAQQFPDLHSELNLSSLELGDSALYFCASSVRVGGQVDEKLFFGSGTQLSVL.

This chain joins TRBV19 and TRBJ2-2; 12 bases agree with TRBD2. The CDR3 covers 17 residues. Germline V lookup: CDR1 LNHDA, CDR2 SQIVND (reference sequence). After removal of 6 bases from V and 0 bases from J, the junction contained 5 bases not matched to a gene. CDR3 residues: CASSKGLAGSNTGELFF. CDR3 sequence (DNA): TGTGCCAGTAGCAAGGGACTAGCGGGTTCGAACACCGGGGAGCTGTTTTTT.

The chain uses TRBV28 and TRBJ1-2; D is undetermined. The V end lost 5 bases, the J end lost 4 bases, and 11 bases lay between the germline ends. The CDR3 runs to 13 residues. CDR1 MDHEN and CDR2 SYDVKM come from the germline V gene. In nucleotides, the CDR3 is TGTGCCAGCAGTGGAAACGGGGTCTATGGCTACACCTTC. It translates to CASSGNGVYGYTF.

This chain connects TRBV6-5 to TRBJ1-6; a weak D match, TRBD1 (6 bases). Between the trimmed V and J ends, which lost 2 bases and 3 bases, there was a span of 11 bases. Germline CDR1 and CDR2: MNHEY and SVGAGI. This CDR3 contains 16 residues. DNA for the CDR3: TGTGCCAGCAGTTACGACGGGGGGCTCTATAATTCACCCCTCCACTTT. Translation: CASSYDGGLYNSPLHF.

This chain links TRBV21-1 with TRBJ2-1; the table calls TRBD1, which could not be checked here. TRBV21-1 is marked as a pseudogene. The CDR3 totals 19 residues. The CDR3 nucleotides read TGTGCCAGCAGCAAAGAGGCGGCAGGGCCAATACTCCCCTACAATGAGCAGTTCTTC. This translates into CASSKEAAGPILPYNEQFF.

This clone was observed a single time. Other DNA sequences from this sample encode an identical CDR3 as well. The genes are TRBV6-5 and TRBJ1-2, with D perhaps matching TRBD1 (6 bases). The ends were cut back, 6 bases at V and 0 bases at J, with 14 bases in the middle. The CDR3 extends over 15 amino acids. Germline CDR1 reads MNHEY; CDR2 reads SVGAGI. The CDR3 sequence is CASSRGSSANYGYTF. The CDR3 nucleotides are TGTGCCAGCAGCAGGGGCAGTTCAGCTAACTATGGCTACACCTTC.

This clone was detected only once. This chain links TRBV18 with TRBJ2-5; 8 bases agree with TRBD2. This CDR3 is 18 amino acids long. From germline, CDR1 is KGHSH and CDR2 LQKENI. The V gene end was trimmed by 3 bases and the J gene end by 0 bases; junction bases not matched to a gene: 12. CDR3: CASSPLPIAGLYQETQYF. CDR3 nucleotides: TGTGCCAGCTCACCCCTCCCAATAGCGGGGTTGTACCAAGAGACCCAGTACTTC.

The chain links TRBV6-2 or TRBV6-3 to TRBJ2-2; 8 bases are shared with TRBD2. This CDR3 comprises 19 residues. Germline V CDR1 and CDR2: MNHEY, SVGEGT. V trimming: 0 bases; J trimming: 4 bases; junction bases outside the gene matches: 13. In nucleotides, the CDR3 is TGTGCCAGCAGTTACTCGAGAGTGTGGCTAGCGGGCCCCACCGGGGAGCTGTTTTTT. This encodes CASSYSRVWLAGPTGELFF.